The 4 T cell receptor beta chains listed next were all sequenced from one sample in a study of shared clonotypes between healthy human individuals (dated by TCRdb to about 2020). For the CD8 naive samples, CD45RO-negative cells were positively selected for CCR7, yielding a CD45RA+CCR7+ population from which TemRA cells were excluded. To prepare the library, the immunoSEQ multiplex PCR assay was applied. TCRdb took over this immuneACCESS table, retaining in-frame rearrangements with V and J assigned. Such tables are incomplete; in checked studies, under half of the missing clones stem from an unresolved V gene, and the remainder is unexplained. The sample has about 590,000 clones on record, about 95% of them singletons. Roughly 0.1% of the sample goes to the ten largest clones. Sequencing was done on a sample of naive CD8+ T cells sorted from blood. The cell subset or site label of this sample denotes: CD45RA+CCR7+. Source of these receptors: a woman aged 25 to 39 in good health.

V gene TRBV15 combines with J gene TRBJ2-2; D is unclear. Deletions cut 2 bases from V and 6 bases from J, with 13 bases between. CDR3 length: 15 residues. Looked up from germline, CDR1 is LNHNV and CDR2 is YYDKDF (reference sequence). CDR3 bases: TGTGCCACCAGCAGAATCCCTTCGGATCCCGGGGAGCTGTTTTTT. It translates to CATSRIPSDPGELFF.

The rearrangement uses TRBV4-1 and TRBJ2-5; TRBD2 matches 14 bases. V lost 0 bases and J lost 3; bases outside the gene matches: 6. Germline V CDR1 and CDR2: MGHRA, YSYEKL. This CDR3 comprises 18 residues. CDR3 sequence: CASSQEQGLAGDEETQYF. CDR3 nucleotide sequence: TGCGCCAGCAGCCAAGAGCAGGGACTAGCGGGAGATGAAGAGACCCAGTACTTC.

This chain joins TRBV15 and TRBJ1-3; D is unclear. Deletions cut 1 base from V and 5 bases from J, with 18 bases between. In germline, CDR1 is LNHNV, CDR2 YYDKDF (reference sequence). The CDR3 length is 17 residues. CDR3 loop: CATSRALEVNPRNTIYF. The DNA for the CDR3 is TGTGCCACCAGCAGAGCCCTCGAGGTCAATCCAAGAAACACCATATATTTT.

The CDR3 DNA sequence: TGCGCCAGCAGCTTGGCCAATGTCTCTAGCGGTACAGACTACGAGCAGTACTTC. Its translation: CASSLANVSSGTDYEQYF. The chain is built from TRBV5-1 and TRBJ2-7; 7 bases align to TRBD2. The germline CDR1 and CDR2 sequences are SGHRS and YFSETQ. The ends lost 0 bases at V and 3 bases at J; junction bases unmatched: 15. The CDR3 runs to 18 residues.